This entry features one T cell receptor beta chain sequence. The antigen remains unidentified. Germline V gene sequence: CDR1 SGHRS, CDR2 YFSETQ. V was pared by 4 bases and J by 0 bases, with 12 bases between. The CDR3 extends over 15 amino acids. This sample was taken from a study of STAT3 mutations in large granular lymphocyte leukemia. Each sample's TCRbeta library yielded on average around 42,000 productive templates. The data were produced by immunoSEQ multiplex PCR, yet TCRdb's version contains in-frame clones alone and is incomplete. Of around 2,200 clones listed, 60% to 70% were seen once; the top ten hold roughly 90%. Study findings and constraints: At least one immunodominant TCR beta clonotype appeared in every T-cell large granular lymphocyte leukemia patient.

Sequencing was performed on peripheral blood mononuclear cells. V gene TRBV5-1 combines with J gene TRBJ2-3; D is uncertain. The TCR comes from a woman between 50 and 59 years old with T-cell large granular lymphocyte leukemia. Some clones in this sample may be carry-over from other donors' samples. The DNA for the CDR3 is TGCGCCAGCAGCCTGAACTTAGGTAGCACAGATACGCAGTATTTT. It translates to CASSLNLGSTDTQYF.